This record covers a single T cell receptor (beta chain). The trim removed 7 bases at V and 3 bases at J, leaving 10 bases unmatched. CDR3 length equals 15 residues. This specimen belongs to a study of T cells in Graves' hyperthyroidism and ophthalmopathy. There were TCR beta CDR3 regions amplified from RNA transcripts. Using the HTBI primer set, a first-round RT-PCR was run on the TCR CDR3. MiXCR, run by TCRdb on the multiplex PCR reads, gives a single entry per CDR3 protein. Of 540,000 or so distinct CDR3 sequences in the sample, about 45% were seen once. V and J are TRBV12-3 or TRBV12-4 and TRBJ2-7; 9 bases are shared with TRBD2. The TCR originated in an adult woman with Graves' disease, either hyperthyroidism or ophthalmopathy (not recorded which). The sample comprised peripheral blood or thyroid tissue (not recorded which). CDR3 bases: TGTGCCAGCAACCTCAAGGGAGCGGGAGGCTACGAGCAGTACTTC. Amino acid sequence: CASNLKGAGGYEQYF.